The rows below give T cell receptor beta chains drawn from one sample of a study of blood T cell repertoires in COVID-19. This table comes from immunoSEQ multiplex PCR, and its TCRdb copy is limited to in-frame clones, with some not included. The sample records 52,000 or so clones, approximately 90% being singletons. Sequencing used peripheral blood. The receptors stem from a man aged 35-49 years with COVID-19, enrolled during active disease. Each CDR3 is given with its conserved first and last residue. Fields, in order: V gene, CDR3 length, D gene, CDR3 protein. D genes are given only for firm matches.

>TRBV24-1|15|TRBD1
CATSDATGGLETQYF
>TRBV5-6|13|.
CASSEPGNSPLHF
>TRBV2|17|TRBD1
CASSGGGTGGVNYGYTF
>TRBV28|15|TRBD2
CASSGGGPSSYEQYF
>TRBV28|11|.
CASSGGTEAFF
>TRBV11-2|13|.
CASSQTVNYGYTF
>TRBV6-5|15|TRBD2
CASSSGLAGKETQYF
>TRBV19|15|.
CASRMGSGAYDEQFF
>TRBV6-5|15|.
CASSPWHTEALEQYF
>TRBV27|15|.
CASSDTDRKDYEQYF
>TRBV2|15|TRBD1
CASSEVGQANYGYTF
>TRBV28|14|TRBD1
CASSLTGTYDTQYF
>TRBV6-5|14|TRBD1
CASRGQGKGSPLHF
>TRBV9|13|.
CASSVGGTYEQYF
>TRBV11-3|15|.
CASSLDRGTTGELFF
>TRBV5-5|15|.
CASSLYGSGANVLTF
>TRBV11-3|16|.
CASSQGQTSGANVLTF
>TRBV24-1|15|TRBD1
CATSDHRGRDTEAFF
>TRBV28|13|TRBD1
CASSFQGATEAFF
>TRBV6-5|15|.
CASSSRSKRFQPQHF
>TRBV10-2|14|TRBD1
CASSGETGINEQFF
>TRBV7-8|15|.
CASSTSGKVSTEAFF
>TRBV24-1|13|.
CATSHRDRYEQYF
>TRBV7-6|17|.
CASSLEVGPLGGNTIYF
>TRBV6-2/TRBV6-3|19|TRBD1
CASSYPPNLGQVPTYEQYF
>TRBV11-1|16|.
CASSLVSGESADTQYF
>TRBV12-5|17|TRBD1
CASGLLKGTGDNEKLFF
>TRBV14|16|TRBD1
CASSQATGTGSSPLHF
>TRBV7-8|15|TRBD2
CASSLVGGGINEQFF
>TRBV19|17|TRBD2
CASSIGRSGGLQETQYF
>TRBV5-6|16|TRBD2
CASSMRLAGKQETQYF
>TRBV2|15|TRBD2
CASKKTSGSVWELFF
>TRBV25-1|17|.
CASSERPQGILYNEQFF
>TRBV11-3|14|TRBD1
CASSTSRGLYEQYF
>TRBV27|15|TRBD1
CASSLSTGAGNTIYF
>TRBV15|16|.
CATSRAGERVYNEQFF
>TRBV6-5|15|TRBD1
CASRGRDRGIYEQYF
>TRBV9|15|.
CASSVGLAWADTQYF
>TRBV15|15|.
CATSRGGRDTDTQYF
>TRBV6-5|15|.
CASSHLAVEREGYTF
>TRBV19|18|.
CASSNLKRGASSGNTIYF
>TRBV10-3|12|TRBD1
CAIYRGHYGYTF
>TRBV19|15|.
CASSIIAASTDTQYF
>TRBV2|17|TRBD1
CASSVGGMTGRNEKLFF
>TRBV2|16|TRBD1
CASSEPSDRGDTEAFF
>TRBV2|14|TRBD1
CASRNRGSRTEAFF
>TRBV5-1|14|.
CASSVDLNRETQYF
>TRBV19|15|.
CASSIGELMNTEAFF
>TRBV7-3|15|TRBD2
CASSLTLAAYNEQFF
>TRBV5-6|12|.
CASSFTESTIYF
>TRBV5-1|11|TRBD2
CASSLESGKYF
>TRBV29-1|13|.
CSVEVRAGTEAFF
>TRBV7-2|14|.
CASSLGRDNSPLHF
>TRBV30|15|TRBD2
CAWTPGGGTYNEQFF
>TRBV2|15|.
CASSEGETYNEKLFF
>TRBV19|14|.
CASSNRGRGEKLFF
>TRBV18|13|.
CASSPLGEDTQYF